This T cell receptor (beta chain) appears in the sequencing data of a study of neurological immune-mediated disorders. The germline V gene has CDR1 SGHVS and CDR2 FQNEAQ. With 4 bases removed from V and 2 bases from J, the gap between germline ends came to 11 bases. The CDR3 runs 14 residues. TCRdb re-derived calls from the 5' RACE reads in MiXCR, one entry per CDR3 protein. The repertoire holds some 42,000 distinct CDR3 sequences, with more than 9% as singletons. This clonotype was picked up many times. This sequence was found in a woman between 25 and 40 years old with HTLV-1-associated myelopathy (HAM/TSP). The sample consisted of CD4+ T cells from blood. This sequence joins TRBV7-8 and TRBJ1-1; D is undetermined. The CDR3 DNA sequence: TGTGCCAGCAGCTGGGAGAAAGCTAACACTGAAGCTTTCTTT. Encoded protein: CASSWEKANTEAFF. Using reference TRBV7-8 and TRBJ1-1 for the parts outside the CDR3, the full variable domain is GAGVSQSPRYKVAKRGQDVALRCDPISGHVSLFWYQQALGQGPEFLTYFQNEAQLDKSGLPSDRFFAERPEGSVSTLKIQRTQQEDSAVYLCASSWEKANTEAFFGQGTRLTVV.